The 24 T cell receptor beta chains below were found in one sample sequenced in a study of blood T cell repertoires in COVID-19. The data were produced by immunoSEQ multiplex PCR, yet TCRdb's version contains in-frame clones alone and is incomplete. The sample yields about 240,000 clones, roughly nine tenths seen once. The sample comprised peripheral blood. Every receptor here comes from a man aged 55-75 years with acute or convalescent COVID-19.

V gene TRBV18 combines with J gene TRBJ2-7, with D possibly TRBD2 on 7 matching bases. The length of the CDR3 is 16 residues. Germline V gives CDR1 KGHSH, CDR2 LQKENI. V dropped 4 bases and J dropped 0 bases, with 16 bases sitting between them. CDR3 residues: CASSLLGGQTSYEQYF. The DNA for the CDR3 is TGTGCCAGCTCACTATTGGGGGGGCAAACCTCCTACGAGCAGTACTTC.

This sequence joins TRBV5-4 and TRBJ2-1, with D possibly TRBD2 on 7 matching bases. CDR1 SGHNT and CDR2 YYREEE come from the germline V gene (reference sequence). This CDR3 spans 17 amino acids. V was cut by 4 bases and J by 3 bases, with 20 bases left in between. DNA for the CDR3: TGTGCCAGCAGCCCTGGGGGAGGAGCGGGACACTACAATGAGCAGTTCTTC. It yields the protein CASSPGGGAGHYNEQFF.

The CDR3 nucleotides read TGTGCCTCACGACTAGCGGGAGGAGACTACGAGCAGTACTTC. This translates into CASRLAGGDYEQYF. The rearrangement uses TRBV10-3 and TRBJ2-7; 13 bases fit TRBD2. Per the germline V gene, CDR1 is ENHRY and CDR2 is SYGVKD. The CDR3 spans 14 residues. Losses at the gene ends were 11 bases for V and 3 bases for J; bases not matched to a gene: 7.

This chain links TRBV7-8 with TRBJ2-1; 10 nucleotides align to TRBD2. The germline CDR1 and CDR2 sequences are SGHVS and FQNEAQ. The CDR3 loop spans 15 amino acids. V shed 1 base and J 9 bases; nucleotides not matched to a gene: 6. CDR3 amino acids: CASSLVGTSATEQFF. The CDR3 DNA reads TGTGCCAGCAGCTTAGTCGGGACTAGCGCTACTGAGCAGTTCTTC.

This sequence joins TRBV5-4 and TRBJ2-7; 9 bases agree with TRBD1. The CDR3 is 17 amino acids. Germline CDR1 is SGHNT and CDR2 is YYREEE (reference sequence). Germline trimming cut 4 bases from V and 1 base from J; bases unmatched to any gene: 12. The chain's CDR3 is CASSRSPPGQGSYEQYF. CDR3 bases: TGTGCCAGCAGCCGCAGTCCTCCGGGACAGGGATCCTACGAGCAGTACTTC.

V usage is TRBV7-2 and J usage is TRBJ2-1; no clear D gene. The CDR3 length is 13 residues. Trimming pared 2 bases from V and 6 bases from J, leaving 8 bases between. Germline lookup yields CDR1 SGHTA and CDR2 FQGNSA. This CDR3 reads CASSLPKSNEQFF. The CDR3 DNA reads as TGTGCCAGCAGCTTACCGAAGAGCAATGAGCAGTTCTTC.

The gene calls are TRBV9 and TRBJ1-6; D gene ambiguous. There are 12 residues in the CDR3. The germline gives CDR1 SGDLS, CDR2 YYNGEE. V lost 3 bases, J lost 12 bases, and 10 bases lay in between. The CDR3 here is CASSAELLPLHF. The CDR3 DNA follows: TGTGCCAGCAGCGCGGAGCTCCTACCCCTCCACTTT.

This rearrangement joins TRBV11-2 to TRBJ2-1; a weak D match, TRBD2 (6 bases). With 3 bases removed from V and 0 bases from J, the gap between germline ends came to 12 bases. Germline CDR1 SGHAT, CDR2 FQNNGV. The CDR3 is made up of 16 amino acids. CDR3 sequence reads: CASSFRGSGSYNEQFF. The DNA for the CDR3 is TGTGCCAGCAGCTTTCGGGGGAGTGGCTCCTACAATGAGCAGTTCTTC. Full variable domain (remainder filled in from reference TRBV11-2 and TRBJ2-1): EAGVAQSPRYKIIEKRQSVAFWCNPISGHATLYWYQQILGQGPKLLIQFQNNGVVDDSQLPKDRFSAERLKGVDSTLKIQPAKLEDSAVYLCASSFRGSGSYNEQFFGPGTRLTVL.

This sequence joins TRBV18 and TRBJ2-4; the match to TRBD2 covers 7 bases. Germline V lookup: CDR1 KGHSH, CDR2 LQKENI. V dropped 2 bases and J dropped 1; count of bases not matched to a gene: 5. The CDR3 is 16 amino acids. The DNA of the CDR3 is TGTGCCAGCTCACCAAGAGCGGGAAGCGCCAAAAACATTCAGTACTTC. Residues: CASSPRAGSAKNIQYF.

This chain joins TRBV19 and TRBJ2-3; TRBD1 aligns across 8 bases. The junction had 9 bases not matched to a gene; V was cut back by 5 bases and J by 2 bases. The CDR3 runs 16 residues. The germline CDR1 and CDR2 sequences are LNHDA and SQIVND (reference sequence). The CDR3 here is CASSVDRGLNTDTQYF. DNA for the CDR3: TGTGCCAGTAGTGTCGACAGGGGCCTCAACACAGATACGCAGTATTTT.

The chain links TRBV18 to TRBJ2-4; 7 bases align to TRBD2. The CDR3 is 15 residues long. Germline lookup yields CDR1 KGHSH and CDR2 LQKENI. V was pared by 5 bases and J by 2 bases, with 6 bases of the junction left unmatched. The CDR3 DNA reads as TGTGCCAGCTCAGACCAAGCGGGATCCAAAAACATTCAGTACTTC. The encoded protein is CASSDQAGSKNIQYF.

The CDR3 loop is CASSLTLKGLAVYEQYF. CDR3 bases: TGTGCCAGCAGCTTAACCCTTAAGGGACTAGCGGTTTACGAGCAGTACTTC. The chain combines TRBV11-2 with TRBJ2-7; 11 bases line up with TRBD2. V shed 2 bases and J 4 bases; nucleotides not matched to a gene: 10. CDR1 SGHAT and CDR2 FQNNGV come from the germline V gene. The CDR3 contains 17 residues.

This rearrangement joins TRBV13 to TRBJ2-7; 14 bases align to TRBD2. The V and J ends lost 5 bases and 1 base, in that order; junction bases with no gene match: 10. The CDR3 has 18 amino acids. CDR1 is PRHDT, CDR2 FYEKMQ, per germline (reference sequence). CDR3 protein: CASSPGTSGRYPSYEQYF. In DNA, the CDR3 is TGTGCCAGCAGCCCTGGGACTAGCGGGAGATACCCATCCTACGAGCAGTACTTC.

V usage is TRBV12-3 or TRBV12-4 and J usage is TRBJ1-6, with D uncertain. V was cut by 6 bases and J by 11 bases, with 11 bases left in between. The CDR3 totals 12 residues. The DNA for the CDR3 is TGTGCCAGCAGCCTTAGCGGGGCACCCCTCCACTTT. Protein: CASSLSGAPLHF.

The gene calls are TRBV11-3 and TRBJ2-1, with D uncertain. CDR1 is SGHNT, CDR2 YENEEA, per germline. Trimming took 2 bases from V and 8 from J, leaving 13 bases between them. This CDR3 is built from 14 residues. This CDR3 reads CASSLQPPRDEQFF. The DNA of the CDR3 is TGTGCCAGCAGCTTACAACCCCCCCGGGATGAGCAGTTCTTC.

This chain joins TRBV7-8 and TRBJ2-7, with D perhaps TRBD2 (5 bases). The V end was cut by 5 bases, the J end by 0 bases, with 14 bases between. The germline V gene has CDR1 SGHVS and CDR2 FQNEAQ. The CDR3 sequence is 15 residues long. For the CDR3, the DNA is TGTGCCAGCAGCCCGAGGACGGGGAGCTCCTACGAGCAGTACTTC. Residues: CASSPRTGSSYEQYF. Looking up the rest from reference TRBV7-8 and TRBJ2-7 gives the full variable domain: GAGVSQSPRYKVAKRGQDVALRCDPISGHVSLFWYQQALGQGPEFLTYFQNEAQLDKSGLPSDRFFAERPEGSVSTLKIQRTQQEDSAVYLCASSPRTGSSYEQYFGPGTRLTVT.

The chain combines TRBV27 with TRBJ2-5; TRBD2 aligns across 7 bases. J was trimmed by 9 bases and V by 6 bases; bases with no gene match: 7. The CDR3 extends over 12 amino acids. Germline CDR1 and CDR2: MNHEY and SMNVEV (reference sequence). Here the CDR3 DNA reads TGTGCCAGCAGAAGGTCGGGAGGAGCCCAGTACTTC. This translates into CASRRSGGAQYF.

V and J are TRBV5-1 and TRBJ2-5; no definite D call. Looked up from germline, CDR1 is SGHRS and CDR2 is YFSETQ. The CDR3 has 16 amino acids. V lost 0 bases to trimming and J lost 0 bases, with 12 bases between them. The CDR3 sequence is CASSLGSLGYQETQYF. The CDR3 bases are TGCGCCAGCAGCTTGGGTTCACTCGGGTACCAAGAGACCCAGTACTTC.

The CDR3, as DNA: TGTGCCAGCAGCTACATCATACAGGGCACTGAAGCTTTCTTT. It translates to CASSYIIQGTEAFF. This chain joins TRBV7-9 and TRBJ1-1, with D perhaps TRBD1 (6 bases). Per germline, CDR1 SEHNR and CDR2 FQNEAQ (reference sequence). The V and J ends lost 4 bases and 4 bases respectively, with 13 bases between them. The CDR3 loop spans 14 amino acids.

The rearrangement uses TRBV27 and TRBJ1-6; D is uncertain. The germline V gene has CDR1 MNHEY and CDR2 SMNVEV (reference sequence). V gave up 2 bases and J gave up 4 bases, with 12 bases separating them. This CDR3 is built from 16 residues. DNA of the CDR3: TGTGCCAGCAGTTTAGCCGGGAGCCCTTATAATTCACCCCTCCACTTT. It specifies CASSLAGSPYNSPLHF.

Only a few counts were recorded for this clone. This sequence joins TRBV28 and TRBJ1-5; no clear D gene. CDR3 length: 15 amino acids. V was pared by 2 bases and J by 0 bases, with 8 bases between. Germline values: CDR1 MDHEN, CDR2 SYDVKM. The CDR3: CASSLEDNSNQPQHF. CDR3 DNA sequence: TGTGCCAGCAGTTTAGAAGACAATAGCAATCAGCCCCAGCATTTT.

V is TRBV29-1 and J is TRBJ2-7; 9 bases agree with TRBD1. Germline CDR1 reads SQVTM; CDR2 reads ANQGSEA. The V gene end was trimmed by 2 bases and the J gene end by 5 bases; junction bases not matched to a gene: 4. CDR3 length: 13 residues. The CDR3: CSVERGQGDEQYF. As DNA, the CDR3 is TGCAGCGTTGAAAGGGGACAGGGAGACGAGCAGTACTTC.

This chain links TRBV27 with TRBJ2-7; D unresolved. This CDR3 region has 12 residues. Germline-derived CDR1 and CDR2 are MNHEY and SMNVEV (reference sequence). V lost 2 bases and J 6 bases, leaving 8 bases between the germline ends. The CDR3 nucleotides are TGTGCCAGCAGTTTACCCCGCGGCGAGCAGTACTTC. This translates into CASSLPRGEQYF.

The chain has TRBV27 and TRBJ2-5; 7 bases agree with TRBD2. This CDR3 contains 16 residues. Germline-derived CDR1 and CDR2 are MNHEY and SMNVEV (reference sequence). V lost 0 bases, J lost 7 bases, and 11 bases stayed unmatched. This chain's CDR3 is CASSLSRGGGGGTQYF. The CDR3 nucleotides are TGTGCCAGCAGTTTATCTCGTGGCGGGGGAGGTGGGACCCAGTACTTC.